Below are 20 T cell receptor beta chains sequenced from a single sample in a study of TIL therapy for anti-PD-1-resistant metastatic lung cancer. Stated time point: pre-treatment sample, taken before nivolumab and TIL therapy. The immunoSEQ assay was v3. Profiled with immunoSEQ multiplex PCR; TCRdb holds only in-frame clones, not every one. The sample lists about 50,000 clones; just over 85% were seen once. The sequences come from blood, collected at baseline. These TCRs come from a person aged 25 to 85 with non-small cell lung cancer.

The chain couples TRBV27 to TRBJ2-3; 7 nucleotides agree with TRBD1. Per germline, CDR1 MNHEY and CDR2 SMNVEV (reference sequence). There are 15 residues in the CDR3. Losses at the gene ends were 5 bases for V and 2 bases for J; bases not matched to a gene: 7. CDR3 protein: CASSLSGQPTDTQYF. The DNA of the CDR3 is TGTGCCAGCAGTCTCTCGGGACAGCCCACAGATACGCAGTATTTT.

This rearrangement joins TRBV28 to TRBJ2-7, with a weak D call TRBD2 (5 bases). Germline V CDR1 and CDR2: MDHEN, SYDVKM. V was shortened by 5 bases and J by 3 bases, with 5 bases between the two germline ends. The CDR3 is 11 residues long. The CDR3 nucleotides read TGTGCCAGCAGTAGCGGCTACGAGCAGTACTTC. Its translation: CASSSGYEQYF.

This clone was recorded once. The chain combines TRBV30 with TRBJ1-6, with D tentatively TRBD1 (5 bases). The CDR3 sequence is 10 residues long. Germline V gives CDR1 GTSNPN, CDR2 SVGIG (reference sequence). Trimming took 7 bases from V and 9 from J, leaving 7 bases between them. As DNA, the CDR3 is TGTGCCTCCGGGGGTTCACCCCTCCACTTT. Residues: CASGGSPLHF.

The CDR3 region is CASSASGLPYNEQFF. The CDR3, as DNA: TGTGCCAGCAGCGCCAGCGGACTACCCTACAATGAGCAGTTCTTC. The V gene is TRBV7-3, the J gene TRBJ2-1, with D possibly TRBD2 on 6 matching bases. The CDR3 contains 15 residues. Trimming removed 5 bases at V and 2 bases at J, with 13 bases between. Germline assignment: CDR1 SGHTA and CDR2 FQGTGA. Using reference TRBV7-3 and TRBJ2-1 for the parts outside the CDR3, the full variable domain is GAGVSQTPSNKVTEKGKYVELRCDPISGHTALYWYRQSLGQGPEFLIYFQGTGAADDSGLPNDRFFAVRPEGSVSTLKIQRTERGDSAVYLCASSASGLPYNEQFFGPGTRLTVL.

The chain has TRBV6-5 and TRBJ1-4; D is possibly TRBD1 (5 bases). With 4 bases removed from V and 7 bases from J, the gap between germline ends came to 13 bases. Looked up from germline, CDR1 is MNHEY and CDR2 is SVGAGI. This CDR3 region has 14 residues. For the CDR3, the DNA is TGTGCCAGCAGTTCGCAGGGAAACGGTGAAAAACTGTTTTTT. It is translated as CASSSQGNGEKLFF.

This rearrangement joins TRBV7-6 to TRBJ2-6, with D unclear. The V end was cut by 5 bases, the J end by 0 bases, with 11 bases between. Germline V gene data show CDR1 as SGHVS and CDR2 as FNYEAQ. The CDR3 runs 16 residues. CDR3 sequence: CASSRRGDSGANVLTF. DNA for the CDR3: TGTGCCAGCAGCCGCCGCGGAGACTCTGGGGCCAACGTCCTGACTTTC. Looking up the rest from reference TRBV7-6 and TRBJ2-6 gives the full variable domain: GAGVSQSPRYKVTKRGQDVALRCDPISGHVSLYWYRQALGQGPEFLTYFNYEAQQDKSGLPNDRFSAERPEGSISTLTIQRTEQRDSAMYRCASSRRGDSGANVLTFGAGSRLTVL.

The V gene is TRBV18, the J gene TRBJ1-2; D remains unclear. The germline V and J ends were trimmed by 4 bases and 0 bases, with 24 bases remaining between them. The germline gives CDR1 KGHSH, CDR2 LQKENI. The CDR3 runs to 19 residues. Written as DNA, the CDR3 is TGTGCCAGCTCACTCTGGGAAGTATCGCGACGCGAGGCTAACTATGGCTACACCTTC. It yields the protein CASSLWEVSRREANYGYTF.

This clone has a single count. The chain links TRBV14 to TRBJ2-2; the match to TRBD2 covers 11 bases. This CDR3 spans 16 amino acids. Per the germline V gene, CDR1 is SGHDN and CDR2 is FVKESK. After removal of 4 bases from V and 7 bases from J, the junction contained 8 bases not matched to a gene. CDR3 sequence reads: CASSRRLAGTDGELFF. DNA of the CDR3: TGTGCCAGCAGCCGAAGACTAGCGGGGACGGACGGGGAGCTGTTTTTT. The full variable domain, its missing parts supplied by reference TRBV14 and TRBJ2-2, is EAGVTQFPSHSVIEKGQTVTLRCDPISGHDNLYWYRRVMGKEIKFLLHFVKESKQDESGMPNNRFLAERTGGTYSTLKVQPAELEDSGVYFCASSRRLAGTDGELFFGEGSRLTVL.

The CDR3 DNA sequence: TGTGCCATCAGTGAGTGGGCGGGAAGCACAGATACGCAGTATTTT. This sequence encodes CAISEWAGSTDTQYF. The genes are TRBV10-3 and TRBJ2-3, with TRBD2 as a possible D gene (6 bases). V dropped 1 base and J dropped 0 bases, with 8 bases sitting between them. Germline lookup yields CDR1 ENHRY and CDR2 SYGVKD. This CDR3 spans 15 amino acids.

The genes are TRBV18 and TRBJ2-6, with 12 bases that match TRBD1. The CDR3 length is 19 residues. V gave up 5 bases and J gave up 1 base; unmatched junction bases: 9. Germline assignment: CDR1 KGHSH and CDR2 LQKENI. The CDR3 DNA reads TGTGCCAGCTCAGAGGGACAGGGGGCCACCCTTTCTGGGGCCAACGTCCTGACTTTC. This gives the protein CASSEGQGATLSGANVLTF.

The chain combines TRBV6-6 with TRBJ1-6, with TRBD1 identical over 8 bases. Losses at the gene ends were 7 bases for V and 4 bases for J; bases not matched to a gene: 3. Germline assignment: CDR1 MNHNY and CDR2 SVGAGI (reference sequence). The CDR3 has 14 residues. The CDR3 bases are TGTGCCAGCAAAGGGGACAGGTATAATTCACCCCTCCACTTT. Its translation is CASKGDRYNSPLHF.

The gene calls are TRBV27 and TRBJ1-2, with a possible D match to TRBD1 (6 bases). The CDR3 is 14 amino acids. The germline gives CDR1 MNHEY, CDR2 SMNVEV (reference sequence). V was pared by 5 bases and J by 3 bases, with 13 bases between. The CDR3 nucleotides are TGTGCCAGCAGTCCACGGGGGCCCTACTATGGCTACACCTTC. It encodes CASSPRGPYYGYTF.

The chain recombines TRBV19 with TRBJ2-2; weak D call: TRBD2 (6 bases). CDR3 size: 13 residues. The V end lost 7 bases, the J end lost 3 bases, and 9 bases lay between the germline ends. The V gene's germline CDR1 is LNHDA and CDR2 SQIVND (reference sequence). CDR3 DNA sequence: TGTGCCAGTACCGCGGGGCACACCGGGGAGCTGTTTTTT. This translates into CASTAGHTGELFF.

This clone was seen once. The V call is TRBV5-1, the J call TRBJ2-7; D not resolved. Trimming stripped 3 bases from V and 0 bases from J, with 7 bases between. The V gene's germline CDR1 is SGHRS and CDR2 YFSETQ. CDR3 length: 13 residues. The DNA of the CDR3 is TGCGCCAGCAGCTCCCCAAACTCCTACGAGCAGTACTTC. Translation: CASSSPNSYEQYF.

This chain connects TRBV28 to TRBJ2-7, with D tentatively TRBD1 (7 bases). The CDR3 has 15 residues. With 9 bases removed from V and 4 bases from J, the gap between germline ends came to 22 bases. CDR1 MDHEN and CDR2 SYDVKM come from the germline V gene. CDR3 loop: CASSPGDSHSYEQYF. In DNA form, the CDR3 reads TGTGCCAGTTCTCCGGGGGACAGCCACTCTTACGAGCAGTACTTC.

V and J are TRBV25-1 and TRBJ2-1; no firm D call. V lost 4 bases and J 12 bases, leaving 13 bases between the germline ends. This CDR3 region has 12 residues. The germline gives CDR1 MGHDK, CDR2 SYGVNS. CDR3 coding DNA: TGTGCCAGCAGTGGGGTCGCCGCCGTGCAGTTCTTC. Residues: CASSGVAAVQFF.

The chain links TRBV6-2 or TRBV6-3 to TRBJ2-5; D might be TRBD2 (6 bases). V lost 2 bases, J lost 3 bases, and 10 bases lay in between. The CDR3 is made up of 14 amino acids. Germline V gene sequence: CDR1 MNHEY, CDR2 SVGEGT. The CDR3 sequence: CASSYGGGEETQYF. Written as DNA, the CDR3 is TGTGCCAGCAGTTACGGTGGAGGGGAAGAGACCCAGTACTTC.

The genes are TRBV7-2 and TRBJ2-2, with TRBD1 as a possible D gene (7 bases). The CDR3 covers 15 residues. The germline V and J ends were trimmed by 3 bases and 2 bases, with 10 bases remaining between them. Per the germline V gene, CDR1 is SGHTA and CDR2 is FQGNSA. The CDR3 reads CASSFQGGNTGELFF. As DNA, the CDR3 is TGTGCCAGCAGCTTCCAGGGGGGTAACACCGGGGAGCTGTTTTTT.

The V call is TRBV24-1, the J call TRBJ2-7; possibly TRBD1 for D (6 bases). Germline loops: CDR1 KGHDR, CDR2 SFDVKD. Trimming pared 2 bases from V and 0 bases from J, leaving 10 bases between. The CDR3 totals 15 residues. DNA of the CDR3: TGTGCCACCAGTGATTCCGGACAGTTCTCCTACGAGCAGTACTTC. Protein: CATSDSGQFSYEQYF.

The chain carries TRBV10-3 and TRBJ2-2, with TRBD2 matching over 8 bases. The J segment lost 0 bases and the V segment lost 11 bases, leaving 8 bases of the junction unmatched. This CDR3 is 15 amino acids long. Germline V lookup: CDR1 ENHRY, CDR2 SYGVKD. CDR3 in amino acids: CAPGRGEANTGELFF. As DNA, the CDR3 is TGTGCCCCGGGGCGGGGGGAGGCGAACACCGGGGAGCTGTTTTTT.